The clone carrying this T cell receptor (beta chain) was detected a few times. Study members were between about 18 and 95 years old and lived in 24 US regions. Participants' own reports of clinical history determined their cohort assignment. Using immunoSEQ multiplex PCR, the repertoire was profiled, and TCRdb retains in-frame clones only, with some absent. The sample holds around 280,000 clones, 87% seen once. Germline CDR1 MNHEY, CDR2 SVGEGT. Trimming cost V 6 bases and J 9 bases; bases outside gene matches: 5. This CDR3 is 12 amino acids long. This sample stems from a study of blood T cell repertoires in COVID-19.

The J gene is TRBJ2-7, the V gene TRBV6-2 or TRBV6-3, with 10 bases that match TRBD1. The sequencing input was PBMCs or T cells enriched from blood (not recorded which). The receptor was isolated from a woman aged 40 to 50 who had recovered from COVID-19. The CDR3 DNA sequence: TGTGCCAGCAGCTTCGACAGGGGGCGGCAGTACTTC. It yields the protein CASSFDRGRQYF.